This T cell receptor (beta chain) was identified in a study of metastatic and nonmetastatic thyroid tumors (TCRdb year 2020). About the full investigation: Repertoires from peripheral blood and from tumor or nodule tissue samples of malignant and benign thyroid patients were compared.

No patient had received any treatment before thyroid surgery. Using T-cell receptor beta sequencing, the study looked back at clinical samples from patients collected from about 2012 to 2018. The cysteine opens and the phenylalanine closes a CDR3 of 14 amino acids. Of all the DNA, just the CDR3 is kept, 42 bases in frame from base 1. The germline V gene encodes CDR1 SNHLY and CDR2 FYNNEI. The germline ends are 9 bases apart after V is trimmed by 1 base and J by 5 bases. This clone was observed at least ten times. It has no known antigen specificity. No base qualities exist here, and no much larger clone lies one base off it. The full study reports these points: TCR beta diversity was reported as significantly higher in malignant tumors than in benign nodules, in both blood and tumor samples.

The library was prepared using PCR. The reads were generated on an Illumina HiSeq 4000. High-throughput sequencing was used to profile the TCR beta-chain CDR3 region of every patient. The authors' analysis ran thus. CDR3 differences across clinicopathological groups were used to build a classifier for discriminating distant-metastatic papillary thyroid cancer patients. Repertoire diversity was assessed with the Shannon index, and tumor-blood repertoire similarity with the Morisita-Horn index. Using fastp at Q25 and MiXCR, TCRdb reprocessed the public reads and kept productive beta chains. Clone size and V and J calls follow TCRdb, not the original study. The sample records almost 9,000 clones, roughly 15% of which are singletons. The ten largest clones represent more than 5% of the sample.

In this chain, TRBV2 is recombined with TRBJ2-1; the D segment cannot be called with confidence. This receptor was obtained from a female donor with papillary thyroid cancer or a benign thyroid nodule (not recorded which). Some clones in this sample may be carry-over from other donors' samples. The sample was blood. The nucleotide sequence reads TGTGCCAGCAGTGAAGAAAGTTTCGACAATGAGCAGTTCTTC. Translation gives CASSEESFDNEQFF.